This record covers a single TCR beta chain. Antigen specificity is unknown. These data belong to a study of OX40 agonist ivuxolimab in advanced cancers. The overall study: Patients achieving partial responses numbered three: one hepatocellular carcinoma case and two cutaneous melanoma cases.

From germline, CDR1 is SGHKS and CDR2 YYEKEE (reference sequence). The CDR3 totals 13 residues. V dropped 4 bases and J dropped 0 bases, with 7 bases sitting between them. Profiled with immunoSEQ multiplex PCR; TCRdb holds only in-frame clones, not every one. The sample contains approximately 89,000 clones, under 95% of which appear only once. Study-level findings and limits: Low clonal expansion, among the lowest seen, marked partial responders at 0.1-3.0 mg/kg. Doses of 0.1 to 3.0 mg/kg were accompanied by clonal expansion of CD4+ and CD8+ blood T cells by week 6.

This TCR was sampled from an adult with an advanced solid tumor such as melanoma, head and neck, liver or kidney cancer. V gene TRBV5-5 combines with J gene TRBJ1-2; the D is unclear. The sample consisted of CD4+ or CD8+ T cells sorted from blood, taken in a trial of the OX40 agonist ivuxolimab. The CDR3 loop reads CASSPYSNYGYTF. The CDR3 bases are TGTGCCAGCAGCCCATATTCTAACTATGGCTACACCTTC.